The rows below give T cell receptor beta chains drawn from one sample of a study of shared clonotypes between healthy human individuals. Sequencing used immunoSEQ multiplex PCR; TCRdb keeps in-frame clones, though not all of them. The sample holds roughly 1,000,000 clones, about 84% seen once. The sequenced sample was memory CD4+ T cells from PBMCs. The origin of the receptors is a man aged 18 to 35 in good health. Some clones in this sample may be carry-over from other donors' samples. CDR3s include the opening cysteine and the closing phenylalanine or tryptophan. The D gene is left open where the match is weak. Part of the rows lack a size; the others show once, few, many or a class for expanded clones.

j_call: TRBJ2-7
v_call: TRBV19
clone_size: .
d_call: TRBD2
cdr3_aa: CASSAFGASGAYEQYF
cdr3_nt: TGTGCCAGTAGTGCCTTCGGGGCTAGCGGGGCCTACGAGCAGTACTTC

j_call: TRBJ1-4
v_call: TRBV28
clone_size: .
d_call: .
cdr3_aa: CASSQRREKLFF
cdr3_nt: TGTGCCAGCAGTCAAAGGAGAGAAAAACTGTTTTTT

j_call: TRBJ2-6
v_call: TRBV2
clone_size: .
d_call: .
cdr3_aa: CASAKESGANVLTF
cdr3_nt: TGTGCCAGCGCCAAGGAGTCTGGGGCCAACGTCCTGACTTTC

j_call: TRBJ1-1
v_call: TRBV5-1
clone_size: .
d_call: .
cdr3_aa: CASSPQPQGLGGEAFF
cdr3_nt: TGCGCCAGCAGCCCCCAACCCCAGGGCCTGGGGGGTGAAGCTTTCTTT

j_call: TRBJ2-2
v_call: TRBV19
clone_size: .
d_call: .
cdr3_aa: CASSKAGTTNTGELFF
cdr3_nt: TGTGCCAGTAGTAAAGCCGGGACCACGAACACCGGGGAGCTGTTTTTT

j_call: TRBJ2-7
v_call: TRBV5-5
clone_size: once
d_call: .
cdr3_aa: CASSPSRYEQYF
cdr3_nt: TGTGCCAGCAGCCCCTCCCGGTACGAGCAGTACTTC

j_call: TRBJ2-2
v_call: TRBV28
clone_size: .
d_call: .
cdr3_aa: CASRDVLNTGELFF
cdr3_nt: TGTGCCAGCCGGGACGTACTTAACACCGGGGAGCTGTTTTTT

j_call: TRBJ1-1
v_call: TRBV28
clone_size: few
d_call: .
cdr3_aa: CASSLQPSGANTEAFF
cdr3_nt: TGTGCCAGCAGTTTACAACCTTCAGGGGCGAACACTGAAGCTTTCTTT

j_call: TRBJ2-5
v_call: TRBV5-1
clone_size: once
d_call: TRBD2
cdr3_aa: CASGGDQETQYF
cdr3_nt: TGCGCCAGCGGGGGGGACCAAGAGACCCAGTACTTC

j_call: TRBJ2-2
v_call: TRBV7-8
clone_size: .
d_call: .
cdr3_aa: CASSLGSNTGELFF
cdr3_nt: TGTGCCAGCAGCTTGGGCAGCAACACCGGGGAGCTGTTTTTT

j_call: TRBJ2-7
v_call: TRBV6-6
clone_size: .
d_call: .
cdr3_aa: CASSYRESYEQYF
cdr3_nt: TGTGCCAGCAGTTACAGGGAAAGCTACGAGCAGTACTTC

j_call: TRBJ2-7
v_call: TRBV6-1
clone_size: many
d_call: .
cdr3_aa: CASRRGDGRIYEQYF
cdr3_nt: TGTGCCAGCAGGCGGGGAGACGGCCGGATCTACGAGCAGTACTTC

j_call: TRBJ2-3
v_call: TRBV5-4
clone_size: .
d_call: .
cdr3_aa: CASSSTVSDTQYF
cdr3_nt: TGTGCCAGCAGCTCGACTGTATCAGATACGCAGTATTTT

j_call: TRBJ2-3
v_call: TRBV29-1
clone_size: .
d_call: .
cdr3_aa: CSVYGGTDTQYF
cdr3_nt: TGCAGCGTTTACGGGGGCACAGATACGCAGTATTTT

j_call: TRBJ1-3
v_call: TRBV19
clone_size: .
d_call: .
cdr3_aa: CASSIDYSTGNTIYF
cdr3_nt: TGTGCCAGTAGTATCGACTACAGTACCGGAAACACCATATATTTT

j_call: TRBJ2-1
v_call: TRBV28
clone_size: .
d_call: TRBD2
cdr3_aa: CASSLMVGRANEQFF
cdr3_nt: TGTGCCAGCAGTTTAATGGTCGGGAGGGCCAATGAGCAGTTCTTC

j_call: TRBJ2-3
v_call: TRBV10-3
clone_size: .
d_call: TRBD2
cdr3_aa: CAISETLLAASTDTQYF
cdr3_nt: TGTGCCATCAGTGAGACCCTACTAGCGGCTTCCACAGATACGCAGTATTTT

j_call: TRBJ2-1
v_call: TRBV28
clone_size: .
d_call: .
cdr3_aa: CASSSGIYLSDKQFF
cdr3_nt: TGTGCCAGCAGTTCAGGGATCTATCTATCAGACAAACAGTTCTTC

j_call: TRBJ1-2
v_call: TRBV7-9
clone_size: .
d_call: .
cdr3_aa: CASSDPRRGGYTF
cdr3_nt: TGTGCCAGCAGCGACCCTCGTAGGGGTGGCTACACCTTC

j_call: TRBJ1-1
v_call: TRBV7-3
clone_size: few
d_call: .
cdr3_aa: CASSLMTNTEAFF
cdr3_nt: TGTGCCAGCAGCTTAATGACGAACACTGAAGCTTTCTTT

j_call: TRBJ1-5
v_call: TRBV19
clone_size: .
d_call: .
cdr3_aa: CASSIQSGNQPQHF
cdr3_nt: TGTGCCAGTAGTATTCAGTCGGGAAATCAGCCCCAGCATTTT

j_call: TRBJ1-5
v_call: TRBV7-2
clone_size: .
d_call: .
cdr3_aa: CASSPDRFQPQHF
cdr3_nt: TGTGCCAGCAGCCCAGACAGGTTCCAGCCCCAGCATTTT

j_call: TRBJ2-1
v_call: TRBV7-2
clone_size: few
d_call: TRBD2
cdr3_aa: CASSFRSAGVGEQFF
cdr3_nt: TGTGCCAGCAGCTTTAGATCAGCGGGAGTGGGTGAGCAGTTCTTC

j_call: TRBJ2-1
v_call: TRBV29-1
clone_size: .
d_call: .
cdr3_aa: CSVDYTNEQFF
cdr3_nt: TGCAGCGTGGACTATACAAATGAGCAGTTCTTC

j_call: TRBJ2-3
v_call: TRBV5-1
clone_size: .
d_call: .
cdr3_aa: CASSLFPTDTQYF
cdr3_nt: TGCGCCAGCAGCTTGTTTCCTACAGATACGCAGTATTTT

j_call: TRBJ1-4
v_call: TRBV11-2
clone_size: .
d_call: .
cdr3_aa: CASSLGSEKLFF
cdr3_nt: TGTGCCAGCAGCTTAGGGTCGGAAAAACTGTTTTTT

j_call: TRBJ2-7
v_call: TRBV5-1
clone_size: .
d_call: .
cdr3_aa: CASSLGVDSTYEQYF
cdr3_nt: TGCGCCAGCAGCTTGGGAGTTGACAGTACCTACGAGCAGTACTTC

j_call: TRBJ2-2
v_call: TRBV7-3
clone_size: once
d_call: TRBD2
cdr3_aa: CASSFGLAGVSGELFF
cdr3_nt: TGTGCCAGCAGCTTCGGACTAGCGGGAGTGTCCGGGGAGCTGTTTTTT

j_call: TRBJ2-4
v_call: TRBV19
clone_size: .
d_call: .
cdr3_aa: CASSSPGERAKNIQYF
cdr3_nt: TGTGCCAGCTCATCCCCAGGGGAGAGGGCCAAAAACATTCAGTACTTC

j_call: TRBJ1-2
v_call: TRBV7-2
clone_size: .
d_call: .
cdr3_aa: CASRKGTGDGYTF
cdr3_nt: TGTGCCAGCCGAAAGGGGACGGGAGATGGCTACACCTTC

j_call: TRBJ2-7
v_call: TRBV5-1
clone_size: .
d_call: TRBD1
cdr3_aa: CASAPQGASYEQYF
cdr3_nt: TGCGCCAGCGCCCCCCAGGGGGCCTCCTACGAGCAGTACTTC

j_call: TRBJ2-6
v_call: TRBV18
clone_size: .
d_call: TRBD1
cdr3_aa: CASSPLTGVSGANVLTF
cdr3_nt: TGTGCCAGCTCACCACTAACAGGGGTCTCTGGGGCCAACGTCCTGACTTTC

j_call: TRBJ1-5
v_call: TRBV18
clone_size: .
d_call: TRBD1
cdr3_aa: CASSSGTGASNQPQHF
cdr3_nt: TGTGCCAGCTCATCGGGGACAGGGGCGAGCAATCAGCCCCAGCATTTT

j_call: TRBJ1-1
v_call: TRBV5-1
clone_size: .
d_call: .
cdr3_aa: CASSLVGVVNTEAFF
cdr3_nt: TGCGCCAGCAGCTTGGTGGGAGTCGTGAACACTGAAGCTTTCTTT

j_call: TRBJ2-1
v_call: TRBV30
clone_size: .
d_call: TRBD2
cdr3_aa: CAWLPPTSSYHEQFF
cdr3_nt: TGTGCCTGGTTACCCCCGACTAGCAGTTACCATGAGCAGTTCTTC

j_call: TRBJ2-4
v_call: TRBV5-1
clone_size: .
d_call: .
cdr3_aa: CASSPAGSVNIQYF
cdr3_nt: TGCGCCAGCAGCCCCGCGGGGAGTGTTAACATTCAGTACTTC

j_call: TRBJ1-2
v_call: TRBV6-5
clone_size: .
d_call: .
cdr3_aa: CATYSGYGYTF
cdr3_nt: TGTGCCACCTACTCCGGCTATGGCTACACCTTC

j_call: TRBJ1-2
v_call: TRBV5-1
clone_size: .
d_call: TRBD1
cdr3_aa: CASSARQGNLNYGYTF
cdr3_nt: TGCGCCAGCAGCGCAAGACAGGGGAACCTTAACTATGGCTACACCTTC

j_call: TRBJ1-2
v_call: TRBV9
clone_size: .
d_call: .
cdr3_aa: CASSVGALNAGYGYTF
cdr3_nt: TGTGCCAGCAGCGTAGGGGCCCTAAACGCTGGCTATGGCTACACCTTC